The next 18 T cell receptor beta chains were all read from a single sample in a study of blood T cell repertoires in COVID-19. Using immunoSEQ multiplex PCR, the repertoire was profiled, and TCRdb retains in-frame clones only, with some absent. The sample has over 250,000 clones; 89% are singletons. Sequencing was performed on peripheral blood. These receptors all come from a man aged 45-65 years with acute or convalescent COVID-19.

CDR3 residues: CASPQPPSGFPCEQYF. In nucleotides, the CDR3 is TGTGCCAGCCCCCAGCCCCCCTCAGGTTTCCCCTGCGAGCAGTACTTC. The chain is built from TRBV25-1 and TRBJ2-7; no definite D call. The CDR3 contains 16 residues. V was pared by 8 bases and J by 6 bases, with 26 bases between. Germline values: CDR1 MGHDK, CDR2 SYGVNS.

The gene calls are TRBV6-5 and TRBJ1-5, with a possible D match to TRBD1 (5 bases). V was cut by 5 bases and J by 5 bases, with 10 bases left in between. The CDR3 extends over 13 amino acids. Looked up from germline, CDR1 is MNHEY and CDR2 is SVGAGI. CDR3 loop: CASSPGLDQPQHF. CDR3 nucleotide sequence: TGTGCCAGCAGTCCAGGGTTGGATCAGCCCCAGCATTTT.

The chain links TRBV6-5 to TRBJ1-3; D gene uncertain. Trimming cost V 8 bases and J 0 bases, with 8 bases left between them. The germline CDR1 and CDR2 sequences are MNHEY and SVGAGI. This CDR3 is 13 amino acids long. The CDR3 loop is CASLPSSGNTIYF. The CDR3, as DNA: TGTGCCAGCCTCCCGAGCTCTGGAAACACCATATATTTT.

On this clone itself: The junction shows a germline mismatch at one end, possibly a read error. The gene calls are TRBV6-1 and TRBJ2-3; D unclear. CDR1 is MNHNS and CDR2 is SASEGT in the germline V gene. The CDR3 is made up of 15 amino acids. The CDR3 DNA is TGTGCCAGCAGTGATCCGAGTCGTAGCAGAGATACGCAGTATTTT. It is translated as CASSDPSRSRDTQYF.

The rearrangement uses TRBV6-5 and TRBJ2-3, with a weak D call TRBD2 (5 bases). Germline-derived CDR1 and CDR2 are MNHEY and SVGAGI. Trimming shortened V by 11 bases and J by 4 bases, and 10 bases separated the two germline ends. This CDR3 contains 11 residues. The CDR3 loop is CALRVADTQYF. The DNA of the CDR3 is TGTGCCCTGCGGGTGGCAGATACGCAGTATTTT.

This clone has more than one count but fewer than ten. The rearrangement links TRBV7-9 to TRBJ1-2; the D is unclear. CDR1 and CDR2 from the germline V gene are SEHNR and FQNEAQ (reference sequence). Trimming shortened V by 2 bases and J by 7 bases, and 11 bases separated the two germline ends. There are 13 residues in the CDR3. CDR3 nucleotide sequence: TGTGCCAGCAGCTTATCTGGGCTCGGTGGCTACACCTTC. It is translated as CASSLSGLGGYTF.

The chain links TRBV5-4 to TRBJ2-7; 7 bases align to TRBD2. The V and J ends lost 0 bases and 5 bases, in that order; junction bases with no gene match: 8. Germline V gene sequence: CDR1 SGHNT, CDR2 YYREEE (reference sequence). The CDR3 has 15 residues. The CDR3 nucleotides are TGTGCCAGCAGCTTGGTTACCGCGGGGGTGGACGAGCAGTACTTC. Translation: CASSLVTAGVDEQYF. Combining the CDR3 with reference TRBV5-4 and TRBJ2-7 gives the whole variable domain ETGVTQSPTHLIKTRGQQVTLRCSSQSGHNTVSWYQQALGQGPQFIFQYYREEENGRGNFPPRFSGLQFPNYSSELNVNALELDDSALYLCASSLVTAGVDEQYFGPGTRLTVT.

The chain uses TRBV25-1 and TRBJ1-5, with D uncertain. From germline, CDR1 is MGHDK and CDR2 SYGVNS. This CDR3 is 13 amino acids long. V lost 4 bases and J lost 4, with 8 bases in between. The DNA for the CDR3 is TGTGCCAGCAGTGGAGGGAAGAATCAGCCCCAGCATTTT. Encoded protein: CASSGGKNQPQHF. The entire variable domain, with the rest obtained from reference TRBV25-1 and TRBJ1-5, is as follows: EADIYQTPRYLVIGTGKKITLECSQTMGHDKMYWYQQDPGMELHLIHYSYGVNSTEKGDLSSESTVSRIRTEHFPLTLESARPSHTSQYLCASSGGKNQPQHFGDGTRLSIL.

CDR3 sequence (DNA): TGCAGCGGAGGGGGGGCTGAGCAGTTCTTC. The encoded protein is CSGGGAEQFF. V and J are TRBV29-1 and TRBJ2-1; a weak D match, TRBD2 (7 bases). This CDR3 region has 10 residues. The V end lost 7 bases, the J end lost 9 bases, and 10 bases lay between the germline ends. Germline CDR1 is SQVTM and CDR2 is ANQGSEA.

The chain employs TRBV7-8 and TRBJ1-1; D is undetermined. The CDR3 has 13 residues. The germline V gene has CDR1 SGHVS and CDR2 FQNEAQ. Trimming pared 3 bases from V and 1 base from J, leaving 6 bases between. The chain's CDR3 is CASSLRGNTEAFF. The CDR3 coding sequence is TGTGCCAGCAGCTTGCGGGGGAACACTGAAGCTTTCTTT.

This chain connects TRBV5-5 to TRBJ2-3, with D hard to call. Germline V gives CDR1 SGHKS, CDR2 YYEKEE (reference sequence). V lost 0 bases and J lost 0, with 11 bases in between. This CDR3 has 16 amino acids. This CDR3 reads CASSLVYQTSTDTQYF. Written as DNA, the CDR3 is TGTGCCAGCAGCTTGGTATACCAGACTAGCACAGATACGCAGTATTTT.

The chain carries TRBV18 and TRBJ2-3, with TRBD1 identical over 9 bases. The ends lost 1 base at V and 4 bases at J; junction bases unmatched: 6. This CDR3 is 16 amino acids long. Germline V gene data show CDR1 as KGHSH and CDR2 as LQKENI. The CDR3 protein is CASSPRKGQGSDTQYF. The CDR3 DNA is TGTGCCAGCTCACCACGAAAGGGACAGGGCTCAGATACGCAGTATTTT. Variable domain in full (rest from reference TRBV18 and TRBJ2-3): NAGVMQNPRHLVRRRGQEARLRCSPMKGHSHVYWYRQLPEEGLKFMVYLQKENIIDESGMPKERFSAEFPKEGPSILRIQQVVRGDSAAYFCASSPRKGQGSDTQYFGPGTRLTVL.

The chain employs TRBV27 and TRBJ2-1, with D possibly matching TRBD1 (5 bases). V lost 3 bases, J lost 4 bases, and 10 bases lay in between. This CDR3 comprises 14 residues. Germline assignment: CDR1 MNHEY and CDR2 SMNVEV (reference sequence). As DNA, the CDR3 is TGTGCCAGCAGTTTGCAGCAGGGATACAATGAGCAGTTCTTC. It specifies CASSLQQGYNEQFF.

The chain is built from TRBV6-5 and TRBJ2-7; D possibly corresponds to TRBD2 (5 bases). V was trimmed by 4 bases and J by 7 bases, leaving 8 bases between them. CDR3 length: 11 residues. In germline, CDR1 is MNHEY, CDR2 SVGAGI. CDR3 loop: CASSFGDEQYF. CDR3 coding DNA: TGTGCCAGCAGTTTCGGGGATGAGCAGTACTTC.

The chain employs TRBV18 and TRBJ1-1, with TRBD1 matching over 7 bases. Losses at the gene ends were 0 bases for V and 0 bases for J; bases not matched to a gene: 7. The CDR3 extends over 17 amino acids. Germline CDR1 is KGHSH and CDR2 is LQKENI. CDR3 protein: CASSPPARGSMNTEAFF. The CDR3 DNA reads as TGTGCCAGCTCACCACCGGCCAGGGGGTCCATGAACACTGAAGCTTTCTTT.

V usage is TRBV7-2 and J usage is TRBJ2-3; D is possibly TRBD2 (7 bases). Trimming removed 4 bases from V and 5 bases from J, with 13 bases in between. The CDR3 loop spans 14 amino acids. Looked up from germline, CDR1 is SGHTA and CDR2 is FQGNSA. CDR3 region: CASSSGGRGDTQYF. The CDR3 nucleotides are TGTGCCAGCAGCTCGGGGGGCCGGGGAGATACGCAGTATTTT.

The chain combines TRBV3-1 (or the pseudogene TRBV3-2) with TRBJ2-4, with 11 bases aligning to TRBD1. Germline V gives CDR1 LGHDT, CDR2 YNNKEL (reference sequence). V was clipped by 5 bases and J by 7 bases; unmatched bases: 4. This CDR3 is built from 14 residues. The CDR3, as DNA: TGTGCCAGCAGCGGCCGGGACAGGGGGAACATTCAGTACTTC. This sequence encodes CASSGRDRGNIQYF.

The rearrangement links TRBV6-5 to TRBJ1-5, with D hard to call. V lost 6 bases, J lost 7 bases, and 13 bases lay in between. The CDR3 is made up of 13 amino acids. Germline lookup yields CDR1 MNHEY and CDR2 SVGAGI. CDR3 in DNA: TGTGCCAGCAGACCGCTTGGGCGCCAGCCCCAGCATTTT. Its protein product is CASRPLGRQPQHF.